This TCR beta chain was profiled in a study of CD8+ T cells in alopecia areata. The V segment lost 7 bases and the J segment 2 bases; nucleotides outside the gene matches: 7. The germline gives CDR1 SQVTM, CDR2 ANQGSEA. This CDR3 spans 14 amino acids. This clone has a handful of counts. Indicated treatment: oral pan-JAK inhibitor, 5-10 mg twice daily. RNA extraction was followed by reverse transcription into cDNA, which acted as the sequencing template. Sequencing used immunoSEQ multiplex PCR; TCRdb keeps in-frame clones, though not all of them. The repertoire holds around 180,000 clones, less than 65% seen once, with over 1% in the top ten.

Here the sequenced sample was CD4+ T cells sorted from blood, taken at week 24, from a patient treated with tofacitinib. The receptor's source is a human donor with alopecia areata. The chain is built from TRBV29-1 and TRBJ2-3; TRBD2 agrees at 9 bases. The DNA for the CDR3 is TGCAGCGGCGAACTAGCGGGTTACACAGATACGCAGTATTTT. Its protein product is CSGELAGYTDTQYF.